The 28 T cell receptor beta chains below all came from one sample that was sequenced in a study of Ad26.COV2.S vaccination and SARS-CoV-2 variants. Assay: immunoSEQ multiplex PCR; the TCRdb copy retains only in-frame clones and omits some. The table shows more than 400,000 clones, with 90% occurring only once. Treatment noted: 15 to 20 received Ad26.COV2.S at low or high dose, single or two shots; 5 received placebo; per-sample allocation not given. Sampling occurred on day 63 after the first vaccine or placebo injection. The source material was peripheral blood, sampled in a trial of Ad26.COV2.S vaccine versus placebo. Every receptor here comes from a person aged 18-65 years who received the Ad26.COV2.S COVID-19 vaccine or a placebo.

The genes are TRBV7-2 and TRBJ2-4; D possibly corresponds to TRBD2 (7 bases). Germline CDR1 and CDR2: SGHTA and FQGNSA. Trimming stripped 3 bases from V and 2 bases from J, with 23 bases between. The CDR3 is 19 amino acids. CDR3 in DNA: TGTGCCAGCAGCTTTAGAACCGGCGGGGGCGATGTAACCAAAAACATTCAGTACTTC. Its protein is CASSFRTGGGDVTKNIQYF.

Only one count was recorded for this clone. The V and J genes are TRBV7-2 and TRBJ2-1; D remains unclear. V lost 3 bases and J lost 9, with 12 bases in between. The germline V gene has CDR1 SGHTA and CDR2 FQGNSA. There are 13 residues in the CDR3. The CDR3 spells CASSFPSGAEQFF. The CDR3 coding sequence is TGTGCCAGCAGCTTCCCATCGGGTGCTGAGCAGTTCTTC. The full variable domain, in which reference TRBV7-2 and TRBJ2-1 provide the parts outside the CDR3, is GAGVSQSPSNKVTEKGKDVELRCDPISGHTALYWYRQSLGQGLEFLIYFQGNSAPDKSGLPSDRFSAERTGGSVSTLTIQRTQQEDSAVYLCASSFPSGAEQFFGPGTRLTVL.

The chain combines TRBV6-5 with TRBJ1-2; D possibly corresponds to TRBD1 (5 bases). CDR1 is MNHEY and CDR2 is SVGAGI in the germline V gene. With 5 bases removed from V and 4 bases from J, the gap between germline ends came to 11 bases. There are 13 residues in the CDR3. CDR3 protein: CASSRDLAYGYTF. CDR3 coding DNA: TGTGCCAGCAGTCGGGACTTGGCCTATGGCTACACCTTC.

The chain links TRBV29-1 to TRBJ2-3; 10 positions agree with TRBD1. This CDR3 contains 14 residues. Germline V gene sequence: CDR1 SQVTM, CDR2 ANQGSEA. The V and J ends lost 7 bases and 1 base, in that order; junction bases with no gene match: 5. The CDR3 DNA reads as TGCAGCGCAGCCGGGACAGGGGGCACAGATACGCAGTATTTT. Its protein product is CSAAGTGGTDTQYF.

The chain carries TRBV5-1 and TRBJ2-7; TRBD2 aligns across 7 bases. In germline, CDR1 is SGHRS, CDR2 YFSETQ. J lost 2 bases, V lost 4 bases, and 3 bases had no gene match. The CDR3 is made up of 13 amino acids. CDR3 protein: CASSPSGAYEQYF. CDR3 DNA: TGCGCCAGCAGCCCTAGCGGAGCCTACGAGCAGTACTTC.

The J gene is TRBJ1-6, the V gene TRBV27, with D uncertain. V lost 3 bases and J 0 bases, leaving 9 bases between the germline ends. The CDR3 consists of 16 residues. CDR1 and CDR2 from the germline V gene are MNHEY and SMNVEV (reference sequence). CDR3 region: CASSFAAGSYNSPLHF. CDR3 nucleotide sequence: TGTGCCAGCAGTTTTGCGGCTGGCTCCTATAATTCACCCCTCCACTTT.

The rearrangement links TRBV10-2 to TRBJ1-1; 11 bases map to TRBD1. This CDR3 is built from 14 residues. Germline assignment: CDR1 WSHSY and CDR2 SAAADI. The V segment lost 8 bases and the J segment 4 bases; nucleotides outside the gene matches: 6. The CDR3 region is CASGAGTGGTEAFF. As DNA, the CDR3 is TGCGCCAGCGGTGCCGGGACAGGGGGCACTGAAGCTTTCTTT.

The chain carries TRBV10-3 and TRBJ2-2, with D uncertain. Deletions cut 7 bases from V and 3 bases from J, with 9 bases between. This CDR3 contains 13 residues. Germline V gene sequence: CDR1 ENHRY, CDR2 SYGVKD. The CDR3 DNA reads TGTGCCATCAAAAGAGGAGACACCGGGGAGCTGTTTTTT. Protein sequence: CAIKRGDTGELFF.

The chain uses TRBV18 and TRBJ2-7; 10 bases line up with TRBD2. The V gene's germline CDR1 is KGHSH and CDR2 LQKENI. V lost 3 bases and J lost 5; bases outside the gene matches: 10. The CDR3 covers 16 residues. In DNA form, the CDR3 reads TGTGCCAGCTCACCCCCTCTAGCGGGAGTGACTCACGAGCAGTACTTC. Its translation: CASSPPLAGVTHEQYF.

V and J are TRBV3-1 (or the pseudogene TRBV3-2) and TRBJ2-2; no firm D call. Germline V gene data show CDR1 as LGHDT and CDR2 as YNNKEL (reference sequence). Deletions cut 3 bases from V and 5 bases from J, with 10 bases between. CDR3 length: 14 amino acids. Written as DNA, the CDR3 is TGTGCCAGCAGCCACGCTGTGGGGACCGGGGAGCTGTTTTTT. It yields the protein CASSHAVGTGELFF.

This chain connects TRBV2 to TRBJ1-4; 7 bases are shared with TRBD1. V shed 6 bases and J 8 bases; nucleotides not matched to a gene: 9. CDR1 is SNHLY and CDR2 is FYNNEI in the germline V gene. This CDR3 has 14 residues. CDR3: CASRRQGNREKLFF. The CDR3 DNA is TGTGCCAGCAGGAGACAGGGAAATCGCGAAAAACTGTTTTTT.

This sequence joins TRBV2 and TRBJ2-1; the D is unclear. Per germline, CDR1 SNHLY and CDR2 FYNNEI. V was pared by 7 bases and J by 0 bases, with 7 bases between. This CDR3 region has 13 residues. The CDR3 loop reads CASTRNSYNEQFF. The CDR3 bases are TGTGCCAGCACTCGGAACTCCTACAATGAGCAGTTCTTC.

This clone was observed a few times. This chain connects TRBV19 to TRBJ2-2; D unclear. Germline V gene lookup returns CDR1 LNHDA and CDR2 SQIVND (reference sequence). This CDR3 spans 16 amino acids. Trimming took 3 bases from V and 0 from J, leaving 11 bases between them. CDR3 in DNA: TGTGCCAGTAGTATGCTACTGACGGCGAACACCGGGGAGCTGTTTTTT. Encoded protein: CASSMLLTANTGELFF.

The chain links TRBV27 to TRBJ2-3, with 12 bases fitting TRBD2. This CDR3 is built from 14 residues. Germline V lookup: CDR1 MNHEY, CDR2 SMNVEV (reference sequence). V was clipped by 6 bases and J by 5 bases; unmatched bases: 3. This CDR3 is CASSATSGRDTQYF. CDR3 nucleotide sequence: TGTGCCAGCAGCGCGACTAGCGGGAGAGATACGCAGTATTTT.

This clone has only one observation. The rearrangement links TRBV7-2 to TRBJ2-1, with D maybe TRBD2 (6 bases). The germline V gene has CDR1 SGHTA and CDR2 FQGNSA. The CDR3 has 15 residues. Trimming left V 2 bases short and J 7 bases short, with 15 bases between. CDR3 sequence (DNA): TGTGCCAGCAGCTTATTGGCGGGAAAGAAAAATGAGCAGTTCTTC. Amino acid sequence: CASSLLAGKKNEQFF.

This clone was detected only once. The V and J genes are TRBV11-1 and TRBJ1-3, with a possible D match to TRBD1 (6 bases). V lost 4 bases, J lost 4 bases, and 14 bases lay in between. This CDR3 comprises 15 residues. Looked up from germline, CDR1 is SGHAT and CDR2 is FQDESV (reference sequence). The chain's CDR3 is CASSSSGGAGNTIYF. The CDR3, as DNA: TGTGCCAGCAGCTCGTCTGGGGGCGCGGGAAACACCATATATTTT.

V and J are TRBV6-2 or TRBV6-3 and TRBJ2-1; maybe TRBD1 (6 bases). In germline, CDR1 is MNHEY, CDR2 SVGEGT. V lost 0 bases to trimming and J lost 4 bases, with 16 bases between them. The CDR3 totals 17 residues. CDR3 nucleotide sequence: TGTGCCAGCAGTTACTCGGGGGCAGCGCGACTATACAATGAGCAGTTCTTC. The encoded protein is CASSYSGAARLYNEQFF.

This rearrangement joins TRBV24-1 to TRBJ2-2; 7 bases agree with TRBD1. J gave up 3 bases and V 3 bases, and 6 bases lay outside the gene matches. This CDR3 has 16 amino acids. Germline values: CDR1 KGHDR, CDR2 SFDVKD. The chain's CDR3 is CATSDLHDRDTGELFF. CDR3 sequence (DNA): TGTGCCACCAGTGATCTCCATGACAGGGACACCGGGGAGCTGTTTTTT.

This chain joins TRBV11-2 and TRBJ2-2, with 7 bases aligning to TRBD2. Germline-derived CDR1 and CDR2 are SGHAT and FQNNGV. The J segment lost 6 bases and the V segment lost 1 base, leaving 11 bases of the junction unmatched. The CDR3 has 17 residues. This CDR3 is CASSLVWGSGSSGELFF. The CDR3 region has the DNA TGTGCCAGCAGCTTAGTTTGGGGTAGCGGGTCTTCCGGGGAGCTGTTTTTT. The full variable domain, its missing parts supplied by reference TRBV11-2 and TRBJ2-2, is EAGVAQSPRYKIIEKRQSVAFWCNPISGHATLYWYQQILGQGPKLLIQFQNNGVVDDSQLPKDRFSAERLKGVDSTLKIQPAKLEDSAVYLCASSLVWGSGSSGELFFGEGSRLTVL.

The sample holds one count of this clone. The rearrangement links TRBV20-1 to TRBJ2-1, with D hard to call. The CDR3 spans 13 residues. CDR1 and CDR2 from the germline V gene are DFQATT and SNEGSKA (reference sequence). Trimming removed 3 bases from V and 4 bases from J, with 10 bases in between. CDR3 residues: CSASTPEYNEQFF. The CDR3 DNA reads TGCAGTGCTAGTACCCCAGAATACAATGAGCAGTTCTTC.

V is TRBV11-2 and J is TRBJ2-3, with TRBD2 matching over 8 bases. V lost 1 base and J lost 4; bases outside the gene matches: 7. The germline V gene has CDR1 SGHAT and CDR2 FQNNGV. The CDR3 loop spans 16 amino acids. The CDR3 coding sequence is TGTGCCAGCAGCTTAGTTGGTAGCGGGATGTCAGATACGCAGTATTTT. It yields the protein CASSLVGSGMSDTQYF.

The chain recombines TRBV27 with TRBJ1-2; D is undetermined. V lost 3 bases and J 7 bases, leaving 9 bases between the germline ends. The CDR3 consists of 12 residues. Germline V gene lookup returns CDR1 MNHEY and CDR2 SMNVEV (reference sequence). CDR3 nucleotide sequence: TGTGCCAGCAGTTTGGCGGGAACTGGCTACACCTTC. Translation: CASSLAGTGYTF.

This clone was observed a handful of times. The chain carries TRBV14 and TRBJ2-7; the match to TRBD1 covers 9 bases. The CDR3 has 16 residues. Germline CDR1 is SGHDN and CDR2 is FVKESK. Trimming at V came to 2 bases and at J to 2 bases, leaving 7 bases not matched to a gene. The CDR3 loop is CASSQRWGDRAYEQYF. The CDR3 DNA is TGTGCCAGCAGCCAACGGTGGGGGGACAGGGCCTACGAGCAGTACTTC. The full variable domain, rest sourced from reference TRBV14 and TRBJ2-7, is EAGVTQFPSHSVIEKGQTVTLRCDPISGHDNLYWYRRVMGKEIKFLLHFVKESKQDESGMPNNRFLAERTGGTYSTLKVQPAELEDSGVYFCASSQRWGDRAYEQYFGPGTRLTVT.

The chain employs TRBV10-1 and TRBJ2-7; D unclear. Per germline, CDR1 WNHNN and CDR2 SYGVQD (reference sequence). V lost 7 bases, J lost 3 bases, and 19 bases lay in between. The CDR3 covers 15 residues. CDR3 coding DNA: TGCGCCAGCATACCCAGCTCTTTTGCTAACTACGAGCAGTACTTC. This sequence encodes CASIPSSFANYEQYF.

CDR3 sequence reads: CASSQDLGGRNGYTF. In DNA, the CDR3 is TGTGCCAGCAGCCAAGATTTGGGAGGAAGAAATGGCTACACCTTC. V is TRBV14 and J is TRBJ1-2; D call uncertain. V was pared by 0 bases and J by 6 bases, with 14 bases between. Looked up from germline, CDR1 is SGHDN and CDR2 is FVKESK. The CDR3 spans 15 residues.

The chain links TRBV10-3 to TRBJ2-5, with D perhaps TRBD1 (6 bases). V lost 4 bases, J lost 2 bases, and 11 bases lay in between. Germline assignment: CDR1 ENHRY and CDR2 SYGVKD. The CDR3 is 14 residues long. The CDR3 DNA sequence: TGTGCCATCAGTGTTGGGGGCAGTCAAGAGACCCAGTACTTC. Translation: CAISVGGSQETQYF.

This clone was recorded only once. The chain links TRBV7-2 to TRBJ2-6, with TRBD2 matching over 7 bases. This CDR3 contains 17 residues. From germline, CDR1 is SGHTA and CDR2 FQGNSA. J was trimmed by 0 bases and V by 1 base; bases with no gene match: 3. Written as DNA, the CDR3 is TGTGCCAGCAGCTTAGGGGGGAGGGGCTCTGGGGCCAACGTCCTGACTTTC. Translation gives CASSLGGRGSGANVLTF.

V gene TRBV19 combines with J gene TRBJ2-7, with D perhaps TRBD2 (5 bases). V lost 5 bases to trimming and J lost 6 bases, with 17 bases between them. Per the germline V gene, CDR1 is LNHDA and CDR2 is SQIVND (reference sequence). There are 14 residues in the CDR3. In DNA form, the CDR3 reads TGTGCCAGTAGTGCCAGGACCCCCGGAGGCGAGCAGTACTTC. Translation gives CASSARTPGGEQYF.